This T cell receptor beta chain came from a study of OX40 agonist ivuxolimab in advanced cancers. For the wider study: Ivuxolimab was an agonistic, fully human IgG2 monoclonal antibody directed against OX40 (CD134), a costimulatory receptor. Intravenous ivuxolimab was administered to patients every 2 weeks at six dose levels: 0.01, 0.1, 0.3, 1.5, 3 and 10 mg/kg. Of the 50 to 55 patients in dose escalation, about 19 had hepatocellular carcinoma, some 15 had melanoma, 9 had renal cell carcinoma and 9 had head and neck cancer. In the dose-escalation cohort, roughly 80% of patients were male, and the mean age was approximately 64 years, with a range of roughly 20 to 79. Patients were allowed to have had prior anti-PD-1, anti-PD-L1 or anti-CTLA-4 therapy, and approximately 41% of the dose-escalation patients had previously received checkpoint inhibitors. Partial responses occurred in three dose-escalation patients, of whom one had hepatocellular carcinoma and two had cutaneous melanoma. Peripheral TCRbeta sequencing aimed to test whether ivuxolimab altered TCR sequence diversity and caused clonal T-cell expansion. The monotherapy dose-escalation portion (N of about 50 patients) of the phase I ivuxolimab trial is reported in the paper.

To sequence the TCRbeta CDR3 region, genomic DNA was isolated from the sorted cells. TCRbeta CDR3 regions were sequenced using the immunoSEQ Assay. TCRdb stores this immuneACCESS table with in-frame sequences only. Part of the clones is absent; in the studies checked, under half of the shortfall reflects unresolved V genes, and no reason is known for the rest. Across this sample there are around 89,000 clones, with roughly 91% seen only once. The ten most abundant clones make up over 0.65% of the sample. The trial excluded patients who had a history of autoimmune disease or were on systemic immunosuppression. Peripheral blood for TCR sequencing was collected from all dose cohorts at baseline, on cycle 4 day 1, and on cycle 7 day 1. Samples came from an open-label, multicenter, first-in-human phase I dose-escalation trial of ivuxolimab. Adults with locally advanced or metastatic melanoma, renal cell carcinoma, hepatocellular carcinoma or head and neck squamous cell carcinoma were enrolled in the trial. Before TCR sequencing, CD4+ T cells and CD8+ T cells from peripheral blood were sorted into separate populations.

The CDR3 covers 15 residues, taking in both the cysteine and the phenylalanine. The sequence is cut down to CDR3 DNA, 45 bases in frame from base 1. The V end loses 5 bases and the J end loses 3 bases, and a stretch of 17 bases separates them. The germline V gene sets CDR1 to SGHVS and CDR2 to FQNEAQ. Concerning this clone itself: Its binding antigen is unknown. No base quality values were provided; no much bigger clone lies one nucleotide off.

Results the study describes overall, beyond this receptor: On average, CD8+ T cells showed more expanded clones than CD4+ T cells after ivuxolimab. Which antigens the clonally expanded peripheral T cells were specific for was not determined. In the 0.1-3.0 mg/kg groups, partial responders were among the patients with the lowest normalized peripheral clonal expansion, particularly in CD8+ T cells. Clonal expansion of both CD4+ and CD8+ blood T cells was observed from baseline to week 6 at doses 0.1 to 3.0 mg/kg. Low levels of normalized T-cell clonal expansion were also shown by some nonresponding patients.

This receptor chain uses TRBV7-8 and TRBJ2-7, with TRBD2 tentatively as D gene (6 bases match). The sequence was collected from an adult with an advanced solid tumor such as melanoma, head and neck, liver or kidney cancer. Sequences were derived from CD4+ or CD8+ T cells sorted from blood, sampled in a trial of the OX40 agonist ivuxolimab. The DNA sequence reads TGTGCCAGCAGCCCCCTGACTAGACTCCTCTACGAGCAGTACTTC. Its coded protein is CASSPLTRLLYEQYF.